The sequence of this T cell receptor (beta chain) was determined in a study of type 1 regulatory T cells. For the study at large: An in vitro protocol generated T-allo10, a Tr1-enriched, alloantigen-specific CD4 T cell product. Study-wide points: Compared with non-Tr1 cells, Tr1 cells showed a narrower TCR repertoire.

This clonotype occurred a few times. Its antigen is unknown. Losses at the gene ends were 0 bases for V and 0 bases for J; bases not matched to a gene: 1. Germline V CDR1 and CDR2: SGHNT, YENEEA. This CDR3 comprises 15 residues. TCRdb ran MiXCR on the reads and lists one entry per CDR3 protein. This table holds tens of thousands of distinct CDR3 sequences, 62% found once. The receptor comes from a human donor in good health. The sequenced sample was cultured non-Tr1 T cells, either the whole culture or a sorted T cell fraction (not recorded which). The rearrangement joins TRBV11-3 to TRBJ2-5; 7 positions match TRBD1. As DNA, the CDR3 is TGTGCCAGCAGCTTAGATGGGACAGACCAAGAGACCCAGTACTTC. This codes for CASSLDGTDQETQYF.